This T cell receptor beta chain was captured by sequencing in a study of blood T cells in healthy people across ages. Findings and caveats of the study: It was held that the diversity estimates obtained from one million T cells were underestimates.

The authors ran a second PCR of roughly 6 to 12 cycles using a sample-barcoded 5' primer and a J-beta primer mix. TCRdb re-called the 5' RACE reads with MiXCR, one entry per CDR3 protein. The profile shows some 940,000 distinct CDR3 sequences, almost 30% of them singletons. Points on this clonotype: What it binds is not known.

The same specimen was also included in a second study, on T cells of mothers and their children. That paper notes: The donors comprised roughly 6 children and their three healthy Caucasian mothers. Some 2.7 million TCR beta reads per child versus over 9 million per mother.

The sequenced sample was blood. This TCR came from a woman between 40 and 50 years old in good health.

The CDR3 nucleotides are TGTGCCAGCACACCAGTAAACTTCTACGAGCAGTACTTC. Its translation is CASTPVNFYEQYF. J is TRBJ2-7 and V is TRBV28; D gene unclear. Germline lookup yields CDR1 MDHEN and CDR2 SYDVKM. This CDR3 contains 13 residues. V dropped 7 bases and J dropped 3 bases, with 13 bases sitting between them.